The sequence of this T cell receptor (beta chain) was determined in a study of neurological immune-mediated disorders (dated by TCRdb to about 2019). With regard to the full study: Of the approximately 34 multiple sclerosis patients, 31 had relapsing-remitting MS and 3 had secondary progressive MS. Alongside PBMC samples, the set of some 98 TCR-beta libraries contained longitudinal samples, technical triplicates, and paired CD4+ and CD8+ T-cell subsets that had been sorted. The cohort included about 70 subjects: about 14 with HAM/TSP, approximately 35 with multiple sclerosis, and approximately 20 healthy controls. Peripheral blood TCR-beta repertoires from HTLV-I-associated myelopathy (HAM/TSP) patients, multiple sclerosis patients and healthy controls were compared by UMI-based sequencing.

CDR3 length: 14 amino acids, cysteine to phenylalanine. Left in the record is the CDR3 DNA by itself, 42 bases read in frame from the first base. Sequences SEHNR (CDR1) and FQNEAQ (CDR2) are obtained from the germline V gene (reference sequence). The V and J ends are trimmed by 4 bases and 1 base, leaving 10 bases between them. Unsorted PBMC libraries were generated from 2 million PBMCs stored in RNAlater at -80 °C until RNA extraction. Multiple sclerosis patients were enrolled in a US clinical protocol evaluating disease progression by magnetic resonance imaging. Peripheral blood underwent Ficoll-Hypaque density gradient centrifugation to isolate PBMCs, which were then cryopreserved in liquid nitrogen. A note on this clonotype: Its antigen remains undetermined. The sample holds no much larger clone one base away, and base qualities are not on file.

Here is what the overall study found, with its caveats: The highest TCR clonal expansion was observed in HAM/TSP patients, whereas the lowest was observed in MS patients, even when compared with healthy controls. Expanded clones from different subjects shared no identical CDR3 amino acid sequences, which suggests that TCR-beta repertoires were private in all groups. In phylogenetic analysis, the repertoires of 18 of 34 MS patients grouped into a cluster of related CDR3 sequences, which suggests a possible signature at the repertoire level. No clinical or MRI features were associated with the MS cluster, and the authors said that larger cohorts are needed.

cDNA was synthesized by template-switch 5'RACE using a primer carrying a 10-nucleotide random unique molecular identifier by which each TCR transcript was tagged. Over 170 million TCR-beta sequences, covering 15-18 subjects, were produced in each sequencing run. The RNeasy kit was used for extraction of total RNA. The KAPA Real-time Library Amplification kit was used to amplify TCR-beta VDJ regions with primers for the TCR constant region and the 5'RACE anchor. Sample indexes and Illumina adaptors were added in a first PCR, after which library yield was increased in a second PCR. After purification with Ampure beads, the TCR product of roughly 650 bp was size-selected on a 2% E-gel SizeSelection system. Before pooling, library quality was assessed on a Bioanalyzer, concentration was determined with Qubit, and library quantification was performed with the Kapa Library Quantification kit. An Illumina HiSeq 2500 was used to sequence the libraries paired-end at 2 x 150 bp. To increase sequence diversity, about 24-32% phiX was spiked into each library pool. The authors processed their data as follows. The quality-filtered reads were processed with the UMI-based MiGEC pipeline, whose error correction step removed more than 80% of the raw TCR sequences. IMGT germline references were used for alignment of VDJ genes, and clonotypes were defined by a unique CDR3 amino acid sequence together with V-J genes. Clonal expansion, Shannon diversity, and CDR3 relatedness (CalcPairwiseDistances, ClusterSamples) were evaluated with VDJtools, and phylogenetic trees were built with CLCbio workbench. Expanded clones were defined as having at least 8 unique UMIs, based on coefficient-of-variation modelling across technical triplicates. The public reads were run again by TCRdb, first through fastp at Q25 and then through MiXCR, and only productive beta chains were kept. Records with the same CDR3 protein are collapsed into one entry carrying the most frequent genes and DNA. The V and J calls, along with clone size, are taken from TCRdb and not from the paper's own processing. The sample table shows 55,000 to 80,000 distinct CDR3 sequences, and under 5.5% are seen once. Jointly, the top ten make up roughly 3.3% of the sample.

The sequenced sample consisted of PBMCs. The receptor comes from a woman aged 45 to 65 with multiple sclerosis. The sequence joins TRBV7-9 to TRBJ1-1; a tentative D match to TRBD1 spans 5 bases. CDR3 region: CASSSGPTNTEAFF. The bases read TGTGCCAGCAGCTCGGGACCGACGAACACTGAAGCTTTCTTT. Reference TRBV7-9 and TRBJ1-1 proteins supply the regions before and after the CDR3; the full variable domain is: DTGVSQNPRHKITKRGQNVTFRCDPISEHNRLYWYRQTLGQGPEFLTYFQNEAQLEKSRLLSDRFSAERPKGSFSTLEIQRTEQGDSAMYLCASSSGPTNTEAFFGQGTRLTVV.